These 19 T cell receptor beta chains originate from one sample sequenced in a study of read filtering for tumor transcriptome and immune sequencing. This library used roughly 400 ng RNA and molecular barcoded adaptors spanning alpha/delta and beta/gamma chains. TCRdb re-analysed the reads in MiXCR, keeping a single row per CDR3 protein. The sample lists just over 14,000 distinct CDR3 sequences; over 20% were seen once. The material sequenced was a population of CD138-negative cells sorted from bone marrow. These receptors came from a donor at least 40 years old with multiple myeloma.

This clonotype was found many times. This chain links TRBV6-6 with TRBJ2-5, with TRBD1 identical over 8 bases. CDR1 is MNHNY, CDR2 SVGAGI, per germline (reference sequence). With V trimmed by 0 bases and J by 5 bases, 5 bases remained unmatched. The CDR3 totals 15 residues. The CDR3 DNA reads as TGTGCCAGCAGTTACTCAGCAGGGGGCCGGGAGACCCAGTACTTC. Residues: CASSYSAGGRETQYF.

This clonotype was observed many times. The chain recombines TRBV15 with TRBJ1-1; D may be TRBD1 (6 bases). The CDR3 has 14 amino acids. CDR1 and CDR2 from the germline V gene are LNHNV and YYDKDF (reference sequence). The V end was cut by 3 bases, the J end by 1 base, with 9 bases between. CDR3 nucleotides: TGTGCCACCAGCAGGGACAGCCCGAACACTGAAGCTTTCTTT. Translated: CATSRDSPNTEAFF.

This clonotype was counted only a few times. This rearrangement joins TRBV6-5 to TRBJ2-4; 7 bases are shared with TRBD2. CDR1 is MNHEY, CDR2 SVGAGI, per germline. With V trimmed by 2 bases and J by 6 bases, 10 bases remained unmatched. The CDR3 loop spans 16 amino acids. The CDR3 DNA reads TGTGCCAGCAGTTACGGGGAGGGGAGCACAAGAAACATTCAGTACTTC. This codes for CASSYGEGSTRNIQYF.

To note about this clonotype: Relative to the germline gene, one junction end is altered; a read error may explain this. The chain recombines TRBV15 with TRBJ2-3; TRBD2 matches at 12 bases. Germline lookup yields CDR1 LNHNV and CDR2 YYDKDF (reference sequence). This CDR3 is 19 amino acids long. CDR3 loop: CAASKARLAGGPGTDTQYF. The DNA for the CDR3 is TGTGCCGCCAGCAAAGCGAGGCTAGCGGGAGGGCCCGGCACAGATACGCAGTATTTT. The full variable domain, with the rest looked up from reference TRBV15 and TRBJ2-3, is DAMVIQNPRYQVTQFGKPVTLSCSQTLNHNVMYWYQQKSSQAPKLLFHYYDKDFNNEADTPDNFQSRRPNTSFCFLDIRSPGLGDTAMYLCAASKARLAGGPGTDTQYFGPGTRLTVL.

This clonotype was picked up a small number of times. This chain connects TRBV6-6 to TRBJ1-5; a weak D match, TRBD1 (5 bases). The CDR3 contains 14 residues. Trimming removed 4 bases at V and 2 bases at J, with 9 bases between. The V gene's germline CDR1 is MNHNY and CDR2 SVGAGI (reference sequence). The CDR3 sequence is CASSWGRGNQPQHF. The CDR3 DNA is TGTGCCAGCAGTTGGGGACGGGGCAATCAGCCCCAGCATTTT.

Regarding this clonotype: A much bigger clone sits one base away, suggesting this may be a read error. Written as DNA, the CDR3 is TGTGCCAGTAGTATGGGCCCAAGTCGGGATACGCAGTATTTT. Translated, it gives CASSMGPSRDTQYF. V gene TRBV19 combines with J gene TRBJ2-3, with D unresolved. With 3 bases removed from V and 6 bases from J, the gap between germline ends came to 13 bases. This CDR3 comprises 14 residues. Germline CDR1 LNHDA, CDR2 SQIVND (reference sequence).

This clonotype was recorded many times. This chain connects TRBV11-3 to TRBJ2-6; TRBD1 is a possible D gene (6 bases). The CDR3 sequence is 15 residues long. The germline V and J ends were trimmed by 1 base and 2 bases, with 6 bases remaining between them. Germline CDR1 is SGHNT and CDR2 is YENEEA. The DNA of the CDR3 is TGTGCCAGCAGCTTAGGGACAGCTGGGGCCAACGTCCTGACTTTC. Encoded protein: CASSLGTAGANVLTF.

The rearrangement links TRBV5-4 to TRBJ2-1; 16 bases are shared with TRBD2. Germline trimming cut 7 bases from V and 9 bases from J; bases unmatched to any gene: 10. Looked up from germline, CDR1 is SGHNT and CDR2 is YYREEE (reference sequence). This CDR3 has 16 amino acids. The CDR3 nucleotides read TGTGCCAGCCAAATGGGACTAGCGGGGGGGCCAGGTGAGCAGTTCTTC. Translated, it gives CASQMGLAGGPGEQFF.

In this sample, this clonotype turned up many times. The chain recombines TRBV28 with TRBJ2-3; 8 bases match TRBD2. The CDR3 extends over 14 amino acids. After removal of 3 bases from V and 3 bases from J, the junction contained 2 bases not matched to a gene. The germline gives CDR1 MDHEN, CDR2 SYDVKM. CDR3 amino acids: CASSFVAGTDTQYF. CDR3 nucleotides: TGTGCCAGCAGTTTCGTAGCGGGAACAGATACGCAGTATTTT.

This clonotype was detected ten times or more. The junction shows a germline mismatch at one end, possibly a read error. This chain uses TRBV11-2 with TRBJ2-1; a weak D match, TRBD2 (6 bases). Germline assignment: CDR1 SGHAT and CDR2 FQNNGV. This CDR3 has 15 residues. The CDR3 is CASTLRGSSYNEQFF. As DNA, the CDR3 is TGTGCCAGCACCTTACGGGGGAGCTCCTACAATGAGCAGTTCTTC.

This clonotype was recorded many times. The chain uses TRBV11-3 and TRBJ2-1, with D tentatively TRBD1 or TRBD2 (5 bases each). Trimming left V 1 base short and J 7 bases short, with 17 bases between. CDR3 size: 16 residues. The germline V gene encodes CDR1 SGHNT and CDR2 YENEEA. In DNA form, the CDR3 reads TGTGCCAGCAGCTTAGGAGTAAGTGGGAGACAGAATGAGCAGTTCTTC. This sequence encodes CASSLGVSGRQNEQFF.

This clonotype was detected ten times or more. The chain uses TRBV19 and TRBJ2-1; D not resolved. CDR1 and CDR2 (germline): LNHDA, SQIVND (reference sequence). The germline V and J ends were trimmed by 1 base and 6 bases, with 10 bases remaining between them. The CDR3 is 14 amino acids. The CDR3 is CASSIVGPSNEQFF. CDR3 sequence (DNA): TGTGCCAGTAGTATAGTGGGCCCGAGCAATGAGCAGTTCTTC.

The sample holds a few counts of this clonotype. The chain employs TRBV7-2 and TRBJ2-5; unclear D gene. The germline V gene has CDR1 SGHTA and CDR2 FQGNSA. This CDR3 region has 11 residues. V was trimmed by 5 bases and J by 5 bases, leaving 6 bases between them. The CDR3 DNA is TGTGCCAGCAGCAGAAGGGAGACCCAGTACTTC. Translated: CASSRRETQYF.

This clonotype was picked up one time. A much larger clone differs from this one at a single base, so this may be a read error. The genes are TRBV20-1 and TRBJ2-5; 7 bases match TRBD2. The germline CDR1 and CDR2 sequences are DFQATT and SNEGSKA (reference sequence). V lost 6 bases to trimming and J lost 5 bases; unmatched junction nucleotides: 6. The CDR3 spans 12 residues. CDR3 coding DNA: TGCAGTGCCCGGGAGGAGGCGGAGACCCAGTACTTC. It is translated as CSAREEAETQYF.

This clonotype has more than one count but fewer than ten. One base away lies a much larger clone, so this may be a sequencing read error. The gene calls are TRBV20-1 and TRBJ2-1, with 8 nucleotides matching TRBD2. This CDR3 has 15 residues. The germline V gene has CDR1 DFQATT and CDR2 SNEGSKA (reference sequence). V gave up 0 bases and J gave up 9 bases; unmatched junction bases: 10. This chain's CDR3 is CSARDRAGAHIEQFF. The CDR3 region has the DNA TGCAGTGCTAGAGATCGAGCGGGAGCCCACATTGAGCAGTTCTTC.

This clonotype was seen many times. The chain recombines TRBV4-1 with TRBJ2-1; the match to TRBD2 covers 7 bases. The V and J ends lost 3 bases and 4 bases, in that order; junction bases with no gene match: 6. This CDR3 has 15 residues. The germline V gene has CDR1 MGHRA and CDR2 YSYEKL. The CDR3 sequence is CASSQDGGRYNEQFF. The CDR3 DNA is TGCGCCAGCAGCCAGGACGGCGGGAGATACAATGAGCAGTTCTTC.

Comments on this clonotype: This could be a read error, since a much larger clone is one nucleotide away. The rearrangement links TRBV11-2 to TRBJ2-7; no clear D gene. CDR1 and CDR2 (germline): SGHAT, FQNNGV. There are 15 residues in the CDR3. The V and J ends lost 4 bases and 5 bases respectively, with 18 bases between them. The CDR3 DNA reads as TGTGCCAGCAGCTCCCACCCGACTGGTAGCCACGAGCAGTACTTC. It translates to CASSSHPTGSHEQYF. Combining the CDR3 with reference TRBV11-2 and TRBJ2-7 gives the whole variable domain EAGVAQSPRYKIIEKRQSVAFWCNPISGHATLYWYQQILGQGPKLLIQFQNNGVVDDSQLPKDRFSAERLKGVDSTLKIQPAKLEDSAVYLCASSSHPTGSHEQYFGPGTRLTVT.

This clonotype showed up just a few times. The V and J genes are TRBV27 and TRBJ1-2; D may be TRBD1 (6 bases). V lost 4 bases and J 2 bases, leaving 20 bases between the germline ends. The CDR3 is 17 amino acids. CDR1 and CDR2 (germline): MNHEY, SMNVEV (reference sequence). The CDR3 sequence is CASSSPRHGGPNYGYTF. Written as DNA, the CDR3 is TGTGCCAGCAGTTCGCCCCGACACGGGGGGCCAAACTATGGCTACACCTTC.

This clonotype was detected ten times or more. The V call is TRBV5-1, the J call TRBJ2-5; TRBD1 matches at 11 bases. The V gene's germline CDR1 is SGHRS and CDR2 YFSETQ. The trim removed 4 bases at V and 5 bases at J, leaving 4 bases unmatched. The CDR3 has 14 residues. CDR3 residues: CASSVGTGGETQYF. CDR3 DNA: TGCGCCAGCAGCGTAGGGACAGGGGGGGAGACCCAGTACTTC.